These 29 T cell receptor beta chains were all obtained from the same sample, sequenced in a study of shared clonotypes between healthy human individuals. The protocol was immunoSEQ multiplex PCR, while the TCRdb copy is restricted to in-frame clones and leaves out a portion. The sample has approximately 110,000 clones; less than 80% are singletons. The specimen was memory CD8+ T cells sorted from blood. Subset of the sample: CD45RO+ cells pooled with CCR7-negative TemRA cells. These receptors were taken from a woman aged 25 to 39 in good health.

In its sample, this clone was seen many times. CDR3 DNA: TGTGCCAGCAGTTTATCCCTCGGACTAGCGGGACGCACCGGGGAGCTGTTTTTT. It translates to CASSLSLGLAGRTGELFF. The J gene is TRBJ2-2, the V gene TRBV28; 12 bases align to TRBD2. The CDR3 runs to 18 residues. J lost 4 bases, V lost 1 base, and 7 bases had no gene match. The V gene's germline CDR1 is MDHEN and CDR2 SYDVKM. Together with reference TRBV28 and TRBJ2-2, the CDR3 gives the full variable domain: DVKVTQSSRYLVKRTGEKVFLECVQDMDHENMFWYRQDPGLGLRLIYFSYDVKMKEKGDIPEGYSVSREKKERFSLILESASTNQTSMYLCASSLSLGLAGRTGELFFGEGSRLTVL.

The genes are TRBV11-2 and TRBJ2-7; D gene unclear. CDR1 and CDR2 (germline): SGHAT, FQNNGV. Trimming removed 1 base at V and 7 bases at J, with 11 bases between. This CDR3 is built from 13 residues. Written as DNA, the CDR3 is TGTGCCAGCAGCTTAGGAACGTATGAAGAGCAGTACTTC. As protein: CASSLGTYEEQYF. The full variable domain, with the rest looked up from reference TRBV11-2 and TRBJ2-7, is EAGVAQSPRYKIIEKRQSVAFWCNPISGHATLYWYQQILGQGPKLLIQFQNNGVVDDSQLPKDRFSAERLKGVDSTLKIQPAKLEDSAVYLCASSLGTYEEQYFGPGTRLTVT.

Turning to this clone: Additional DNA sequences in this sample encode the identical CDR3. The rearrangement uses TRBV7-9 and TRBJ2-1; the match to TRBD2 covers 8 bases. With V trimmed by 5 bases and J by 0 bases, 6 bases remained unmatched. CDR3 length: 16 residues. CDR1 and CDR2 from the germline V gene are SEHNR and FQNEAQ (reference sequence). CDR3 residues: CASSPRGGSSYNEQFF. As DNA, the CDR3 is TGTGCCAGCAGCCCCCGGGGGGGAAGCTCCTACAATGAGCAGTTCTTC. Variable domain in full (rest from reference TRBV7-9 and TRBJ2-1): DTGVSQNPRHKITKRGQNVTFRCDPISEHNRLYWYRQTLGQGPEFLTYFQNEAQLEKSRLLSDRFSAERPKGSFSTLEIQRTEQGDSAMYLCASSPRGGSSYNEQFFGPGTRLTVL.

This clone was detected ten times or more. The V and J genes are TRBV7-9 and TRBJ2-7; D not resolved. This CDR3 region has 13 residues. Germline V gives CDR1 SEHNR, CDR2 FQNEAQ (reference sequence). Trimming cost V 1 base and J 5 bases, with 9 bases left between them. The CDR3 DNA reads TGTGCCAGCAGCTTAGGTCCCGTCAACGAGCAGTACTTC. This gives the protein CASSLGPVNEQYF.

The J gene is TRBJ2-1, the V gene TRBV7-2; tentative D call: TRBD2 (6 bases). There are 15 residues in the CDR3. Germline values: CDR1 SGHTA, CDR2 FQGNSA. Trimming pared 1 base from V and 7 bases from J, leaving 14 bases between. The CDR3 reads CASSLVVGRGNEQFF. CDR3 sequence (DNA): TGTGCCAGCAGCTTAGTGGTCGGGAGAGGAAATGAGCAGTTCTTC. Complete variable domain (other parts from reference TRBV7-2 and TRBJ2-1): GAGVSQSPSNKVTEKGKDVELRCDPISGHTALYWYRQSLGQGLEFLIYFQGNSAPDKSGLPSDRFSAERTGGSVSTLTIQRTQQEDSAVYLCASSLVVGRGNEQFFGPGTRLTVL.

The chain links TRBV27 to TRBJ2-1; D might be TRBD2 (6 bases). CDR1 and CDR2 (germline): MNHEY, SMNVEV (reference sequence). Trimming removed 3 bases from V and 8 bases from J, with 17 bases in between. This CDR3 spans 15 amino acids. CDR3 bases: TGTGCCAGCAGTTTCGCCCGCGGGAACCCCCATGAGCAGTTCTTC. Translation gives CASSFARGNPHEQFF.

V is TRBV2 and J is TRBJ2-1; the D call may be TRBD1 or TRBD2 (5 bases each). The germline V gene has CDR1 SNHLY and CDR2 FYNNEI. V lost 3 bases and J lost 9, with 24 bases in between. The length of the CDR3 is 17 residues. CDR3: CASSDLPGTSSSTEQFF. DNA for the CDR3: TGTGCCAGCAGTGACCTGCCCGGGACCTCTTCGTCAACTGAGCAGTTCTTC.

The chain uses TRBV11-2 and TRBJ2-3; D may be TRBD1 or TRBD2 (5 bases each). Trimming pared 1 base from V and 14 bases from J, leaving 13 bases between. The CDR3 is 12 amino acids. CDR1 is SGHAT, CDR2 FQNNGV, per germline. Here the CDR3 reads CASSLAGQAPYF. CDR3 in DNA: TGTGCCAGCAGCTTAGCGGGGCAGGCGCCGTATTTT.

The gene calls are TRBV27 and TRBJ2-7, with a possible D match to TRBD1 (6 bases). CDR3 length: 13 amino acids. The germline V gene has CDR1 MNHEY and CDR2 SMNVEV (reference sequence). The V end lost 3 bases, the J end lost 3 bases, and 9 bases lay between the germline ends. The CDR3 sequence: CASSFSRGYEQYF. CDR3 DNA: TGTGCCAGCAGTTTTTCCAGGGGCTACGAGCAGTACTTC.

The chain recombines TRBV28 with TRBJ1-5; TRBD1 agrees at 7 bases. V trimming: 5 bases; J trimming: 4 bases; junction bases outside the gene matches: 17. The V gene's germline CDR1 is MDHEN and CDR2 SYDVKM. The length of the CDR3 is 18 residues. The CDR3 region is CASSGRDSRGRRNQPQHF. The CDR3 DNA reads TGTGCCAGCAGTGGGCGGGACAGTCGCGGGAGGCGAAATCAGCCCCAGCATTTT.

The gene calls are TRBV27 and TRBJ2-7, with 7 bases matching TRBD1. CDR3 length: 19 amino acids. Trimming at V came to 6 bases and at J to 2 bases, leaving 22 bases not matched to a gene. Germline V CDR1 and CDR2: MNHEY, SMNVEV (reference sequence). CDR3 sequence (DNA): TGTGCCAGCAGAACATTATGGCTCCGTCCCGGACAGGAAGCCTACGAGCAGTACTTC. Amino acid sequence: CASRTLWLRPGQEAYEQYF.

V is TRBV29-1 and J is TRBJ2-1; TRBD2 might be the D (7 bases). There are 16 residues in the CDR3. Germline values: CDR1 SQVTM, CDR2 ANQGSEA. Trimming cost V 7 bases and J 5 bases, with 24 bases left between them. CDR3 residues: CSAPGRGSGVNNEQFF. CDR3 bases: TGCAGCGCCCCGGGGAGGGGGTCGGGAGTCAACAATGAGCAGTTCTTC.

This chain uses TRBV19 with TRBJ1-5; D may be TRBD1 (6 bases). The V end lost 3 bases, the J end lost 5 bases, and 17 bases lay between the germline ends. The CDR3 contains 16 residues. Germline V gene data show CDR1 as LNHDA and CDR2 as SQIVND (reference sequence). The CDR3 DNA is TGTGCCAGTAGTATTGGCCCGGACAGTTCCTATCAGCCCCAGCATTTT. It translates to CASSIGPDSSYQPQHF. Using reference TRBV19 and TRBJ1-5 for the parts outside the CDR3, the full variable domain is DGGITQSPKYLFRKEGQNVTLSCEQNLNHDAMYWYRQDPGQGLRLIYYSQIVNDFQKGDIAEGYSVSREKKESFPLTVTSAQKNPTAFYLCASSIGPDSSYQPQHFGDGTRLSIL.

This clone was picked up many times. J is TRBJ1-2 and V is TRBV6-1, with 8 bases lining up with TRBD1. CDR3 size: 15 residues. Germline CDR1 is MNHNS and CDR2 is SASEGT. V shed 2 bases and J 8 bases; nucleotides not matched to a gene: 10. This chain's CDR3 is CASSESVGQGGGYTF. DNA for the CDR3: TGTGCCAGCAGTGAAAGTGTCGGACAGGGAGGCGGCTACACCTTC.

This clone was detected many times. The chain is built from TRBV9 and TRBJ2-3, with D hard to call. The V end was cut by 2 bases, the J end by 1 base, with 8 bases between. Germline assignment: CDR1 SGDLS and CDR2 YYNGEE. This CDR3 contains 14 residues. The CDR3 nucleotides are TGTGCCAGCAGCGTTTCCTGGGGCACAGATACGCAGTATTTT. Amino acid sequence: CASSVSWGTDTQYF.

The chain combines TRBV7-9 with TRBJ1-3; D remains unclear. The V end was cut by 2 bases, the J end by 4 bases, with 6 bases between. The germline V gene encodes CDR1 SEHNR and CDR2 FQNEAQ (reference sequence). The CDR3 extends over 13 amino acids. CDR3 protein: CASSLFSGNTIYF. The CDR3 bases are TGTGCCAGCAGCTTATTCTCGGGAAACACCATATATTTT.

The rearrangement uses TRBV5-4 and TRBJ2-7; possibly TRBD2 for D (6 bases). CDR3 length equals 15 residues. Germline V gives CDR1 SGHNT, CDR2 YYREEE (reference sequence). Trimming cost V 4 bases and J 0 bases, with 14 bases left between them. CDR3 residues: CASSRSTGSSYEQYF. The CDR3 coding sequence is TGTGCCAGCAGCCGTAGTACCGGGAGCTCCTACGAGCAGTACTTC.

Only a few counts were recorded for this clone. V usage is TRBV7-8 and J usage is TRBJ2-2, with D uncertain. The CDR3 consists of 16 residues. The ends were cut back, 2 bases at V and 3 bases at J, with 13 bases in the middle. Germline values: CDR1 SGHVS, CDR2 FQNEAQ. The CDR3, as DNA: TGTGCCAGCAGCTTAAAGAGGTGGGCGGACACCGGGGAGCTGTTTTTT. Amino acid sequence: CASSLKRWADTGELFF.

This clone has just a few counts. The chain is built from TRBV5-1 and TRBJ1-5, with D hard to call. This CDR3 has 13 amino acids. Trimming took 0 bases from V and 3 from J, leaving 4 bases between them. Germline V CDR1 and CDR2: SGHRS, YFSETQ. The CDR3, as DNA: TGCGCCAGCAGCTTGGCGCTCAATCAGCCCCAGCATTTT. Translating gives CASSLALNQPQHF.

This clone was detected only once. The chain employs TRBV14 and TRBJ2-1, with TRBD2 matching 8 bases. The junction had 9 bases not matched to a gene; V was cut back by 4 bases and J by 1 base. Looked up from germline, CDR1 is SGHDN and CDR2 is FVKESK. The CDR3 is made up of 17 amino acids. The CDR3 reads CASSLPEGLVSYNEQFF. The CDR3 region has the DNA TGTGCCAGCAGCCTCCCAGAGGGACTAGTGTCCTACAATGAGCAGTTCTTC.

This clone was seen ten or more times. V and J are TRBV18 and TRBJ2-2; 10 bases map to TRBD1. There are 14 residues in the CDR3. The junction had 2 bases not matched to a gene; V was cut back by 3 bases and J by 7 bases. Germline assignment: CDR1 KGHSH and CDR2 LQKENI. CDR3 bases: TGTGCCAGCTCACCGACAGGGGGCGACGGGGAGCTGTTTTTT. Translating it yields CASSPTGGDGELFF.

The V call is TRBV9, the J call TRBJ2-7; D ambiguous. The CDR3 totals 14 residues. In germline, CDR1 is SGDLS, CDR2 YYNGEE. The V and J ends lost 1 base and 2 bases respectively, with 10 bases between them. The chain's CDR3 is CASSVFPETYEQYF. DNA of the CDR3: TGTGCCAGCAGCGTATTCCCAGAAACCTACGAGCAGTACTTC.

The rearrangement joins TRBV6-1 to TRBJ1-1; 7 nucleotides line up with TRBD1. The germline V gene has CDR1 MNHNS and CDR2 SASEGT. The CDR3 spans 14 residues. V lost 6 bases and J lost 0; bases outside the gene matches: 4. The CDR3 loop is CASRDRSMNTEAFF. The CDR3 nucleotides read TGTGCCAGCAGGGACAGGAGCATGAACACTGAAGCTTTCTTT.

V usage is TRBV28 and J usage is TRBJ2-7; TRBD2 agrees at 7 bases. The germline CDR1 and CDR2 sequences are MDHEN and SYDVKM. V dropped 1 base and J dropped 3; count of bases not matched to a gene: 6. This CDR3 spans 15 amino acids. Here the CDR3 reads CASSLLAGDNYEQYF. The CDR3 DNA reads as TGTGCCAGCAGTTTATTAGCGGGTGACAACTACGAGCAGTACTTC.

As to this clone: A much larger clone differs by one base, so this may be a read error. V and J are TRBV6-6 and TRBJ2-3; D unresolved. Trimming stripped 6 bases from V and 0 bases from J, with 4 bases between. The germline gives CDR1 MNHNY, CDR2 SVGAGI (reference sequence). The CDR3 covers 12 residues. The CDR3 loop is CASSLSTDTQYF. CDR3 DNA: TGTGCCAGCAGCCTGAGCACAGATACGCAGTATTTT.

The rearrangement uses TRBV29-1 and TRBJ2-1; D gene ambiguous. The germline CDR1 and CDR2 sequences are SQVTM and ANQGSEA. Trimming took 0 bases from V and 14 from J, leaving 17 bases between them. This CDR3 is built from 13 residues. The CDR3 nucleotides are TGCAGCGTTGAAGATAAAGGCCCCTCGTTGAAGTTCTTC. It yields the protein CSVEDKGPSLKFF.

V usage is TRBV6-1 and J usage is TRBJ2-1, with 9 bases identical to TRBD1. Germline assignment: CDR1 MNHNS and CDR2 SASEGT. CDR3 length: 15 amino acids. V gave up 1 base and J gave up 8 bases; unmatched junction bases: 6. In nucleotides, the CDR3 is TGTGCCAGCAGTGAAGTGAAGGACAGGGGTCATGAGCAGTTCTTC. This gives the protein CASSEVKDRGHEQFF.

This clone was counted between two and nine times. The chain employs TRBV6-4 and TRBJ2-1; 12 bases agree with TRBD2. Germline-derived CDR1 and CDR2 are MRHNA and SNTAGT. The ends lost 4 bases at V and 7 bases at J; junction bases unmatched: 2. The CDR3 consists of 14 residues. Here the CDR3 DNA reads TGTGCCAGCAGTGGACTAGCGGGAGAGAATGAGCAGTTCTTC. Its protein product is CASSGLAGENEQFF.

This chain connects TRBV2 to TRBJ2-7; 9 bases match TRBD2. The CDR3 is 15 residues long. V shed 8 bases and J 2 bases; nucleotides not matched to a gene: 10. Germline CDR1 reads SNHLY; CDR2 reads FYNNEI. The CDR3 DNA is TGTGCCAGCCCCCGTCAGCGGGAGGCAACCTACGAGCAGTACTTC. Translated, it gives CASPRQREATYEQYF.